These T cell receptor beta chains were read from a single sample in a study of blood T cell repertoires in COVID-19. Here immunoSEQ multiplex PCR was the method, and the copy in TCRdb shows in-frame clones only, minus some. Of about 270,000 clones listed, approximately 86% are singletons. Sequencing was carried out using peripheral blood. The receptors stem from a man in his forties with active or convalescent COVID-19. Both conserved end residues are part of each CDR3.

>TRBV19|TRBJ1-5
CASREAMFSNQPQHF
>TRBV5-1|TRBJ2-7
CASTPGQGGYEQYF
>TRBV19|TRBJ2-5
CASSIGGASGVKETQYF
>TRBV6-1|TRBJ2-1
CASSEVLAGEQFF
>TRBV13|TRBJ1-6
CASSLGLNGVNSPLHF
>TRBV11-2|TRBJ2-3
CASSLFLLVTDTQYF
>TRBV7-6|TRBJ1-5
CASSLGGGSSNQPQHF
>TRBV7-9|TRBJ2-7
CASLNGSSYEQYF
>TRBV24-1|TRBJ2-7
CAILSTVVPYEQYF
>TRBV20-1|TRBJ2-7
CSARGTGEQYF
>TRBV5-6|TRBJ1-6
CASSLSLRDKNSPLHF
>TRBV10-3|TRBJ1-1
CAISESQADTEAFF
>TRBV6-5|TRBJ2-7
CASSYSVPGRSYEQYF
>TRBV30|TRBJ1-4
CAWSPPGGFGEKLFF
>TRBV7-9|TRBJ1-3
CASSLGEGNTIYF
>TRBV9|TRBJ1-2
CASSVDAGQERNYGYTF
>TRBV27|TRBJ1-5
CASSRGSNQPQHF
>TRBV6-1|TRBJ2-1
CASSEARTSGRNEQFF
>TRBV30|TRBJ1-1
CAWSAGTVKAFF
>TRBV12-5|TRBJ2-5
CASGPPSLGLKETQYF
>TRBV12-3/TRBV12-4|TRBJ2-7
CASSLSGTDLQYF
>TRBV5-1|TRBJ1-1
CASSPGTGANTEAFF